This entry features one T cell receptor (beta chain) sequence. Its antigen target is currently unknown. No base quality information exists; no much larger clone differs at one position. The data belong to a study of T cell responses to AZD1222 COVID-19 vaccine (dated by TCRdb to 2020 to 2022). About the full investigation: AZD1222 recipients whose second dose came at about 4 weeks and those whose second dose came at about 12 weeks were combined into one group, since spike-specific TCR depth and breadth did not differ between the two schedules. TCR sequencing covered roughly 230 trial participants: some 210 given two doses of AZD1222 and approximately 26 given two doses of MenACWY control vaccine. Trial participants were enrolled into age subgroups of 18-55, 56-69 and 70-plus years, which contained roughly 140, 27 and 60 TCR-sequenced participants, respectively.

Findings and caveats that apply to the study as a whole: CD4 TCRs associated with the vaccine covered the entire spike protein, and the dominant responses were in regions 160-218 and 743-854. Reportedly, close to half of the unique spike-specific TCRs recognized epitopes lying outside the regions that are mutated in the B.1.351 and B.1.1.7 variants. Participants were mostly white British, with more females than males. The authors suggested clonal diversity may have been underestimated. In the small 56-69-year group, the increase in depth fell short of significance, most likely because of low power. A significant rise in spike-specific TCR breadth and depth was observed after two AZD1222 doses relative to day 0 and relative to MenACWY recipients. Because no day 14 peak-response samples were available, repertoires were characterized only after the peak T cell response. Conclusions about previously exposed vaccinees are limited, since just 6 or 7 AZD1222 recipients were seropositive for SARS-CoV-2 at baseline.

The germline V gene (reference sequence) provides CDR1 SGHKS and CDR2 YYEKEE. From its cysteine to its phenylalanine, the CDR3 spans 14 amino acids. Only CDR3 DNA remains: 42 bases, in frame from the first base. The junction shows trimming of 4 bases on V and 2 bases on J, plus 12 bases between the germline ends. The CDR3 regions of human TCRbeta chains were analyzed by immunosequencing. The authors processed their data as follows. Repertoire TCRs were matched against a reference library of SARS-CoV-2-specific TCRs generated with the MIRA antigen-specificity platform. Breadth was defined as the fraction of unique TCRs that were SARS-CoV-2-associated. Depth was defined as the fraction of total T cells that were SARS-CoV-2-associated. Using the MIRA data, every spike-specific TCR was mapped to the spike region that the TCR reacted to and assigned to either a CD4 or a CD8 class. Log10-transformed breadth and depth values were compared by one-way ANOVA with Sidak's multiple comparisons tests. TCRdb provides this immuneACCESS table in a form limited to in-frame rearrangements. Some clones are lacking; in checked studies, under half of them reflect an unresolved V gene, and why the rest are absent is not known. V, J and clone size are those of that table, while D and trimming were read from the DNA. Within this sample are roughly 150,000 clones, with around four fifths of them counted one time only. The top ten constitute about 4% of the sample.

The time point label here, explained by the study, means: baseline before first vaccination. Samples from vaccinated people were obtained from the UK trials COV001 and COV002, which included a single-blind randomized controlled phase 2/3 trial of AZD1222 (ChAdOx1 nCoV-19) in healthy adults. For TCRbeta chain sequencing, PBMC samples from trial participants were taken at day 0 and at day 28 after the second dose. The source material was peripheral blood, sampled on day 0 of AZD1222 vaccination. The rearranged chain carries TRBV5-5 and TRBJ1-2; TRBD1 might be the D gene, on 5 matching bases. The sequence came from an adult in good health. The CDR3 region has the sequence CASSPDPGNYGYTF. In nucleotide form, the sequence is TGTGCCAGCAGCCCCGATCCAGGGAACTATGGCTACACCTTC.